This T cell receptor beta chain was observed in a study of blood T cell repertoires in COVID-19. Study background: The United States, Italy and Spain supplied acute and convalescent COVID-19 samples. The cDNA or gDNA used as material had been derived from T cells, B-cell-depleted T cells, or PBMCs.

As processed by the authors: Estimation of nucleated cell counts relied on the amplification of reference gene primers. Some clones are missing from TCRdb's copy, which holds only in-frame ones; the method was immunoSEQ multiplex PCR. V, J and clone size were drawn from that table, and D and trimming were deduced from the DNA. The sample carries 140,000 or so clones, 75% to 85% recorded once. The germline V gene has CDR1 LGHDT and CDR2 YNNKEL (reference sequence). The CDR3 contains 15 residues. V shed 4 bases and J 5 bases; nucleotides not matched to a gene: 8. This receptor was obtained from a man aged 55 to 70 with acute or convalescent COVID-19. The specimen sequenced was peripheral blood. This chain uses TRBV3-1 (or the pseudogene TRBV3-2) with TRBJ2-7; 10 bases are a match to TRBD2. The CDR3 here is CASSPFLAGADEQYF. The CDR3 DNA reads as TGTGCCAGCAGCCCCTTTCTAGCGGGAGCTGACGAGCAGTACTTC.